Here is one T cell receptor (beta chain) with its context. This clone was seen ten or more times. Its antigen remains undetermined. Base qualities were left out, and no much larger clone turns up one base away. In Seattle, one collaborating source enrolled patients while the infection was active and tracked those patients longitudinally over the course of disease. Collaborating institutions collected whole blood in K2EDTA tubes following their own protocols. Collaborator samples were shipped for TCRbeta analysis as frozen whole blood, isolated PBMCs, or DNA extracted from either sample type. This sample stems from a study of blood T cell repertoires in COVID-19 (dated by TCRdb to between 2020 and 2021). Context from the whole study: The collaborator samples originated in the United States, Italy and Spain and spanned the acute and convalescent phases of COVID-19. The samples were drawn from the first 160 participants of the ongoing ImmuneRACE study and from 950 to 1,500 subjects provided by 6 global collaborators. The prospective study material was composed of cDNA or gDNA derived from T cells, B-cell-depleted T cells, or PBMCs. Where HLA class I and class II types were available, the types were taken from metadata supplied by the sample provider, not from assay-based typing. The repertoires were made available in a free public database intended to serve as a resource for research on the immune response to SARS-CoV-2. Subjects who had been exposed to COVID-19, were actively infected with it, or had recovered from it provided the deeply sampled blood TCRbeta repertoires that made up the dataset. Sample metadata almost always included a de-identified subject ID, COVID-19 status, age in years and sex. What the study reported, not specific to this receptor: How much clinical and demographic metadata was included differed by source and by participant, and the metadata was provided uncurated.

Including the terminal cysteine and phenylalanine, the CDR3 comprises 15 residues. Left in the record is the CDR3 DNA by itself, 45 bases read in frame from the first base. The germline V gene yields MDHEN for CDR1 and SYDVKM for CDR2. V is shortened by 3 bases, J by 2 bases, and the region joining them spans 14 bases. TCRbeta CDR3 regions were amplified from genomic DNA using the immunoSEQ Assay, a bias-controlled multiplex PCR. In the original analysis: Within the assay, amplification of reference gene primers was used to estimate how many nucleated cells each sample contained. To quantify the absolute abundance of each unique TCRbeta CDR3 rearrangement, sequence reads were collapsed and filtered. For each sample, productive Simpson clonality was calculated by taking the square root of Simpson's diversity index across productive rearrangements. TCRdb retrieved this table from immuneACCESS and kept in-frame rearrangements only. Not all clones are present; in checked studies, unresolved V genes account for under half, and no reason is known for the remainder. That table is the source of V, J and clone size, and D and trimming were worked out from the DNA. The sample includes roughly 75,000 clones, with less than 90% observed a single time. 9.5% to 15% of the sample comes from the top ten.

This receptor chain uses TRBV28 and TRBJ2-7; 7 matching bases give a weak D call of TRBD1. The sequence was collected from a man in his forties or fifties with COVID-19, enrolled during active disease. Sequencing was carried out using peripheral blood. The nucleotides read TGTGCCAGCAGTTTGGGGGGACAGCCTGCCTACGAGCAGTACTTC. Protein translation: CASSLGGQPAYEQYF.